Only a few counts were recorded for the clone carrying this T cell receptor (beta chain). The V segment lost 1 base and the J segment 14 bases; nucleotides outside the gene matches: 5. Germline CDR1 SNHLY, CDR2 FYNNEI. The CDR3 has 12 amino acids. Authors' processing steps: Amplifying reference gene primers gave estimates of nucleated cell counts. The table came from immunoSEQ multiplex PCR; TCRdb's copy has only in-frame clones and leaves some out. V, J and clone size derive from that table, while D and trimming were established from the DNA sequence. Here the sample spans about 270,000 clones, 80% to 90% being singletons. The record originates from a study of blood T cell repertoires in COVID-19. Study details: COVID-19 samples from acute and convalescent phases originated in the United States, Italy and Spain. Sample material is recorded as cDNA or gDNA derived from T cells, B-cell-depleted T cells, or PBMCs.

Patients at the Seattle site were enrolled during active infection and followed longitudinally. Input material: peripheral blood. This sequence was found in a woman in her 70s with COVID-19, enrolled during active disease. The chain recombines TRBV2 with TRBJ2-3; 8 nucleotides match TRBD1. The DNA for the CDR3 is TGTGCCAGCAGTGAAGGTGACAGGGGAGGGTATTTT. This gives the protein CASSEGDRGGYF.